Listed below are T cell receptor beta chains from one sample, sequenced in a study of OX40 agonist ivuxolimab in advanced cancers. Produced via immunoSEQ multiplex PCR; TCRdb's table is partial and in-frame only. The table includes approximately 74,000 clones, just over 90% detected once. The sequenced sample was CD4+ or CD8+ T cells sorted from blood, obtained in a trial of the OX40 agonist ivuxolimab. Source of these receptors: an adult with an advanced solid tumor such as melanoma, head and neck, liver or kidney cancer. Both conserved end residues are part of each CDR3. D genes are given only for firm matches. The listing skips clone size in some rows; elsewhere it reads once, few, many or a size class.

v_call: TRBV19
d_call: .
clone_size: .
j_call: TRBJ1-2
cdr3_aa: CASSIGQAYYGYTF
cdr3_nt: TGTGCCAGTAGTATCGGCCAGGCTTACTATGGCTACACCTTC

v_call: TRBV6-5
d_call: .
clone_size: .
j_call: TRBJ1-1
cdr3_aa: CASSWPGAEAFF
cdr3_nt: TGTGCCAGCAGTTGGCCGGGCGCTGAAGCTTTCTTT

v_call: TRBV6-4
d_call: .
clone_size: .
j_call: TRBJ1-5
cdr3_aa: CASSDEMIFSNQPQHF
cdr3_nt: TGTGCCAGCAGTGACGAAATGATTTTTAGCAATCAGCCCCAGCATTTT

v_call: TRBV4-1
d_call: .
clone_size: .
j_call: TRBJ1-2
cdr3_aa: CASSQAPGVNYGYTF
cdr3_nt: TGCGCCAGCAGCCAAGCTCCTGGAGTAAACTATGGCTACACCTTC

v_call: TRBV7-8
d_call: .
clone_size: .
j_call: TRBJ1-1
cdr3_aa: CASRKYANTEAFF
cdr3_nt: TGTGCCAGCCGCAAATACGCGAACACTGAAGCTTTCTTT

v_call: TRBV27
d_call: .
clone_size: once
j_call: TRBJ1-3
cdr3_aa: CASSLTGYSSGNTIYF
cdr3_nt: TGTGCCAGCAGTCTGACAGGCTACAGCTCTGGAAACACCATATATTTT

v_call: TRBV10-2
d_call: .
clone_size: .
j_call: TRBJ1-2
cdr3_aa: CASSGLRNYGYTF
cdr3_nt: TGCGCCAGCAGTGGGTTGCGGAACTATGGCTACACCTTC

v_call: TRBV9
d_call: TRBD1
clone_size: .
j_call: TRBJ1-6
cdr3_aa: CASSVGQGNSPLHF
cdr3_nt: TGTGCCAGCAGCGTAGGACAGGGAAATTCACCCCTCCACTTT

v_call: TRBV19
d_call: TRBD1
clone_size: .
j_call: TRBJ1-1
cdr3_aa: CASSPGTGITEAFF
cdr3_nt: TGTGCCAGTAGCCCTGGGACAGGGATAACTGAAGCTTTCTTT

v_call: TRBV5-6
d_call: .
clone_size: .
j_call: TRBJ2-2
cdr3_aa: CASSWGTGELFF
cdr3_nt: TGTGCCAGCAGTTGGGGGACCGGGGAGCTGTTTTTT

v_call: TRBV2
d_call: .
clone_size: few
j_call: TRBJ1-1
cdr3_aa: CASSEIQEAGITEAFF
cdr3_nt: TGTGCCAGCAGTGAGATACAAGAGGCAGGGATTACTGAAGCTTTCTTT

v_call: TRBV13
d_call: TRBD2
clone_size: .
j_call: TRBJ2-3
cdr3_aa: CASSSGLAGGGTQYF
cdr3_nt: TGTGCCAGCAGCTCGGGACTAGCAGGGGGGGGTACGCAGTATTTT

v_call: TRBV5-6
d_call: .
clone_size: .
j_call: TRBJ1-1
cdr3_aa: CASSLGTVTMGNTEAFF
cdr3_nt: TGTGCCAGCAGCTTAGGAACAGTAACCATGGGGAACACTGAAGCTTTCTTT

v_call: TRBV28
d_call: TRBD1
clone_size: .
j_call: TRBJ2-2
cdr3_aa: CASSLPTGYTGELFF
cdr3_nt: TGTGCCAGCAGTTTACCGACAGGGTACACCGGGGAGCTGTTTTTT

v_call: TRBV7-9
d_call: .
clone_size: few
j_call: TRBJ2-5
cdr3_aa: CASSARTHQETQYF
cdr3_nt: TGTGCCAGCAGCGCCCGGACCCACCAAGAGACCCAGTACTTC

v_call: TRBV19
d_call: .
clone_size: .
j_call: TRBJ1-2
cdr3_aa: CASSIAGGPNYGYTF
cdr3_nt: TGTGCCAGTAGTATAGCCGGGGGCCCTAACTATGGCTACACCTTC

v_call: TRBV4-1
d_call: .
clone_size: .
j_call: TRBJ1-1
cdr3_aa: CASSQGFVAFF
cdr3_nt: TGCGCCAGCAGCCAAGGTTTTGTGGCTTTCTTT

v_call: TRBV4-3
d_call: TRBD1
clone_size: .
j_call: TRBJ1-3
cdr3_aa: CASSLGTGGSNTIYF
cdr3_nt: TGCGCCAGCAGCCTTGGGACAGGGGGCTCGAACACCATATATTTT

v_call: TRBV27
d_call: .
clone_size: .
j_call: TRBJ1-1
cdr3_aa: CASSFGTNTEAFF
cdr3_nt: TGTGCCAGCAGCTTCGGAACTAACACTGAAGCTTTCTTT

v_call: TRBV9
d_call: .
clone_size: .
j_call: TRBJ2-1
cdr3_aa: CASSPHGGAREQFF
cdr3_nt: TGTGCCAGCAGCCCACATGGGGGGGCTAGGGAGCAGTTCTTC

v_call: TRBV6-5
d_call: TRBD1
clone_size: .
j_call: TRBJ2-7
cdr3_aa: CASSYSGQGGGYEQYF
cdr3_nt: TGTGCCAGCAGTTACTCTGGACAGGGCGGTGGCTACGAGCAGTACTTC

v_call: TRBV19
d_call: .
clone_size: .
j_call: TRBJ1-1
cdr3_aa: CASRQAMGPNTEAFF
cdr3_nt: TGTGCCAGTAGGCAAGCAATGGGGCCCAACACTGAAGCTTTCTTT

v_call: TRBV4-3
d_call: .
clone_size: .
j_call: TRBJ2-5
cdr3_aa: CASSQVLSIQETQYF
cdr3_nt: TGCGCCAGCAGCCAAGTACTAAGCATCCAAGAGACCCAGTACTTC

v_call: TRBV7-3
d_call: .
clone_size: .
j_call: TRBJ1-1
cdr3_aa: CASSLGSGVNTEAFF
cdr3_nt: TGTGCCAGCAGCTTAGGCTCAGGGGTGAACACTGAAGCTTTCTTT

v_call: TRBV27
d_call: TRBD1
clone_size: .
j_call: TRBJ2-1
cdr3_aa: CASSPTGGSYNEQFF
cdr3_nt: TGTGCCAGCAGTCCGACAGGGGGATCCTACAATGAGCAGTTCTTC

v_call: TRBV11-2
d_call: TRBD2
clone_size: few
j_call: TRBJ2-1
cdr3_aa: CASSGTSGRVNEQFF
cdr3_nt: TGTGCCAGCAGCGGTACTAGCGGGAGGGTCAATGAGCAGTTCTTC

v_call: TRBV6-5
d_call: .
clone_size: .
j_call: TRBJ2-7
cdr3_aa: CASTGFAYEQYF
cdr3_nt: TGTGCCAGCACGGGGTTCGCCTACGAGCAGTACTTC

v_call: TRBV6-5
d_call: TRBD2
clone_size: many
j_call: TRBJ2-1
cdr3_aa: CASSYSSGGSYNEQFF
cdr3_nt: TGTGCCAGCAGTTACTCATCGGGGGGCTCCTACAATGAGCAGTTCTTC

v_call: TRBV30
d_call: .
clone_size: .
j_call: TRBJ1-2
cdr3_aa: CAWTSGGGNYGYTF
cdr3_nt: TGTGCCTGGACCTCCGGAGGCGGTAACTATGGCTACACCTTC

v_call: TRBV7-8
d_call: TRBD2
clone_size: .
j_call: TRBJ2-3
cdr3_aa: CASSLPNGLADRTDTQYF
cdr3_nt: TGTGCCAGCAGCTTACCAAACGGACTAGCGGACCGCACAGATACGCAGTATTTT

v_call: TRBV4-3
d_call: .
clone_size: .
j_call: TRBJ1-3
cdr3_aa: CASSQDDTASSGNTIYF
cdr3_nt: TGCGCCAGCAGCCAAGACGATACCGCTTCCTCTGGAAACACCATATATTTT

v_call: TRBV28
d_call: TRBD1
clone_size: .
j_call: TRBJ2-7
cdr3_aa: CASIRDRGVHEQYF
cdr3_nt: TGTGCCAGCATTCGGGACAGGGGAGTCCACGAGCAGTACTTC

v_call: TRBV5-5
d_call: .
clone_size: .
j_call: TRBJ1-1
cdr3_aa: CASSLQSALEAFF
cdr3_nt: TGTGCCAGCAGCTTGCAGAGTGCTCTTGAAGCTTTCTTT

v_call: TRBV4-3
d_call: .
clone_size: .
j_call: TRBJ1-4
cdr3_aa: CASSERGAKEKLFF
cdr3_nt: TGCGCCAGCTCTGAAAGGGGGGCGAAGGAAAAACTGTTTTTT

v_call: TRBV7-9
d_call: TRBD1
clone_size: .
j_call: TRBJ1-3
cdr3_aa: CASSQGDGNTIYF
cdr3_nt: TGTGCCAGCAGCCAGGGGGATGGAAACACCATATATTTT

v_call: TRBV28
d_call: TRBD2
clone_size: .
j_call: TRBJ2-5
cdr3_aa: CASSQERLARETQYF
cdr3_nt: TGTGCCAGCAGCCAAGAAAGACTAGCGCGAGAGACCCAGTACTTC

v_call: TRBV29-1
d_call: .
clone_size: .
j_call: TRBJ2-2
cdr3_aa: CSVEEGDGTGELFF
cdr3_nt: TGCAGCGTTGAGGAAGGTGATGGGACCGGGGAGCTGTTTTTT

v_call: TRBV27
d_call: .
clone_size: .
j_call: TRBJ1-5
cdr3_aa: CASSPEVSNQPQHF
cdr3_nt: TGTGCCAGCAGCCCTGAGGTCAGCAATCAGCCCCAGCATTTT

v_call: TRBV5-8
d_call: .
clone_size: .
j_call: TRBJ2-7
cdr3_aa: CASSSILYEQYF
cdr3_nt: TGTGCCAGCAGCTCAATTCTCTACGAGCAGTACTTC

v_call: TRBV5-3
d_call: TRBD1
clone_size: .
j_call: TRBJ1-5
cdr3_aa: CASIFGTGSNQPQHF
cdr3_nt: TGTGCCAGCATCTTCGGGACAGGGAGCAATCAGCCCCAGCATTTT

v_call: TRBV29-1
d_call: TRBD2
clone_size: .
j_call: TRBJ2-5
cdr3_aa: CSVGTIPGLAGETQYF
cdr3_nt: TGCAGCGTTGGAACGATTCCGGGACTAGCTGGGGAGACCCAGTACTTC

v_call: TRBV19
d_call: .
clone_size: few
j_call: TRBJ1-6
cdr3_aa: CASSPLGVSPLHF
cdr3_nt: TGTGCCAGTAGTCCCTTGGGGGTTTCACCCCTCCACTTT

v_call: TRBV4-3
d_call: .
clone_size: .
j_call: TRBJ1-1
cdr3_aa: CASSPSFGHVNTEAFF
cdr3_nt: TGCGCCAGCAGCCCAAGTTTTGGGCATGTGAACACTGAAGCTTTCTTT

v_call: TRBV19
d_call: TRBD1
clone_size: .
j_call: TRBJ2-4
cdr3_aa: CASGQGQENIQYF
cdr3_nt: TGTGCCAGTGGCCAAGGACAGGAGAACATTCAGTACTTC